This TCR beta chain was documented in a study of blood T cell repertoires in COVID-19. Study information: Some COVID-19 samples were acute and others convalescent; all came from the United States, Italy and Spain.

The method was immunoSEQ multiplex PCR; TCRdb's version includes in-frame clones alone and lacks a portion of them. The sample contains approximately 320,000 clones, 90% of which appear only once. Study members were between roughly 18 and 100 years old and lived in about two dozen US regions. Categorization into cohorts depended on clinical history that participants reported. The CDR3 is made up of 15 amino acids. Germline V gene sequence: CDR1 SGHVS, CDR2 FNYEAQ. V lost 6 bases and J lost 1, with 15 bases in between. The origin of this receptor is a man between 60 and 75 years old who had recovered from COVID-19. The rearrangement joins TRBV7-6 to TRBJ1-1; a weak D match, TRBD1 (6 bases). The sample consisted of PBMCs or T cells enriched from blood (not recorded which). The CDR3 region is CASRPPQGPNTEAFF. The CDR3, as DNA: TGTGCCAGCAGACCCCCACAGGGCCCGAACACTGAAGCTTTCTTT. Drawing the rest from reference TRBV7-6 and TRBJ1-1, the complete variable domain is GAGVSQSPRYKVTKRGQDVALRCDPISGHVSLYWYRQALGQGPEFLTYFNYEAQQDKSGLPNDRFSAERPEGSISTLTIQRTEQRDSAMYRCASRPPQGPNTEAFFGQGTRLTVV.